Shown below are 23 T cell receptor beta chains from a single sample sequenced in a study of shared clonotypes between healthy human individuals. The assay was immunoSEQ multiplex PCR, and TCRdb's table has in-frame clones only and misses some. This table holds around 2,100,000 clones, roughly 95% found once. Positive CCR7 selection of CD45RO-negative cells yielded the naive CD8 cells, and terminally differentiated effector memory CD45RA+ cells were excluded. Sequencing input: naive CD8+ T cells sorted from blood. The receptor source for this set is a man younger than 35 in good health.

J is TRBJ1-5 and V is TRBV4-3; D not certain. Trimming left V 1 base short and J 0 bases short, with 7 bases between. Germline V CDR1 and CDR2: LGHNA, YSLEER. The CDR3 has 15 residues. CDR3 residues: CASSQVVGSNQPQHF. The CDR3 nucleotides read TGCGCCAGCAGCCAAGTGGTGGGTAGCAATCAGCCCCAGCATTTT.

V usage is TRBV27 and J usage is TRBJ1-2; 7 nucleotides align to TRBD1. Trimming cost V 5 bases and J 3 bases; bases outside gene matches: 9. CDR3 length: 15 residues. From germline, CDR1 is MNHEY and CDR2 SMNVEV (reference sequence). The CDR3 bases are TGTGCCAGCAGTGGGAGACAGGGATGGGACTATGGCTACACCTTC. Translating it yields CASSGRQGWDYGYTF.

This clone has a single count. The sample carries other DNA sequences with the same CDR3. The CDR3 DNA reads TGTGCCAGCAGCTTAGCAACCGGGGAGCTGTTTTTT. This gives the protein CASSLATGELFF. The V and J genes are TRBV7-8 and TRBJ2-2, with unresolved D. The V gene lost 0 bases and the J gene lost 5 bases, with 1 base spanning the gap. Per germline, CDR1 SGHVS and CDR2 FQNEAQ. This CDR3 is built from 12 residues.

The rearrangement links TRBV28 to TRBJ1-2; the D gene is possibly TRBD1 (6 bases). The CDR3 extends over 16 amino acids. V gave up 5 bases and J gave up 0 bases, with 16 bases separating them. Germline values: CDR1 MDHEN, CDR2 SYDVKM. CDR3 sequence (DNA): TGTGCCAGCAGTCTCATCGGTGGGGGCACTAACTATGGCTACACCTTC. It yields the protein CASSLIGGGTNYGYTF.

The rearrangement uses TRBV25-1 and TRBJ1-2; the D is unclear. The CDR3 runs 16 residues. The germline V and J ends were trimmed by 1 base and 0 bases, with 12 bases remaining between them. The germline V gene encodes CDR1 MGHDK and CDR2 SYGVNS. CDR3 DNA sequence: TGTGCCAGCAGTGAATTCGGCGGGCAAGCTAACTATGGCTACACCTTC. This codes for CASSEFGGQANYGYTF.

This CDR3 is CASSRGWNTEAFF. The CDR3 coding sequence is TGTGCCAGTAGTAGGGGTTGGAACACTGAAGCTTTCTTT. The V and J genes are TRBV19 and TRBJ1-1; D gene uncertain. V gave up 4 bases and J gave up 1 base, with 7 bases separating them. From germline, CDR1 is LNHDA and CDR2 SQIVND (reference sequence). The CDR3 has 13 residues.

Written as DNA, the CDR3 is TGTGCCAGCAGCTTCGGGGATCGCGAGCAGTTCTTC. Translated: CASSFGDREQFF. The chain joins TRBV7-9 to TRBJ2-1; D might be TRBD2 (5 bases). The CDR3 is made up of 12 amino acids. Trimming took off 3 bases at V and 10 bases at J, with 10 bases between the two ends. Germline values: CDR1 SEHNR, CDR2 FQNEAQ (reference sequence).

This clone has just one count. Other DNA sequences in the sample encode the same CDR3. The chain is built from TRBV5-1 and TRBJ2-7; D not certain. V dropped 0 bases and J dropped 2 bases, with 6 bases sitting between them. Per the germline V gene, CDR1 is SGHRS and CDR2 is YFSETQ. The CDR3 has 13 amino acids. Written as DNA, the CDR3 is TGCGCCAGCAGCTTGGAATCCGCCTACGAGCAGTACTTC. This codes for CASSLESAYEQYF.

Concerning this clone itself: The same CDR3 can be traced to other DNA sequences in this sample. The chain carries TRBV7-9 and TRBJ2-3; the D gene is possibly TRBD2 (6 bases). V was trimmed by 8 bases and J by 1 base, leaving 10 bases between them. The CDR3 runs 13 residues. Germline V CDR1 and CDR2: SEHNR, FQNEAQ (reference sequence). The CDR3: CASSGGGTDTQYF. The CDR3 DNA follows: TGTGCCAGCTCAGGCGGGGGCACAGATACGCAGTATTTT.

V gene TRBV7-9 combines with J gene TRBJ1-5, with a tentative D call TRBD1 (6 bases). Germline V CDR1 and CDR2: SEHNR, FQNEAQ (reference sequence). Trimming stripped 5 bases from V and 7 bases from J, with 12 bases between. CDR3 length: 13 amino acids. In DNA form, the CDR3 reads TGTGCCAGCAGCGTCGAGGGGGGACAGCCCCAGCATTTT. This sequence encodes CASSVEGGQPQHF.

The chain combines TRBV27 with TRBJ2-7; D is possibly TRBD2 (6 bases). The V gene lost 5 bases and the J gene lost 3 bases, with 14 bases spanning the gap. The germline V gene has CDR1 MNHEY and CDR2 SMNVEV (reference sequence). The CDR3 sequence is 14 residues long. This CDR3 reads CASSTPGGFYEQYF. Here the CDR3 DNA reads TGTGCCAGCAGTACCCCCGGGGGATTCTACGAGCAGTACTTC.

V gene TRBV5-6 combines with J gene TRBJ1-1; the D is unclear. The CDR3 sequence is 14 residues long. CDR1 SGHDT and CDR2 YYEEEE come from the germline V gene. Trimming cost V 1 base and J 6 bases, with 13 bases left between them. This chain's CDR3 is CASSLSAWVPEAFF. CDR3 bases: TGTGCCAGCAGCTTGTCGGCATGGGTGCCTGAAGCTTTCTTT.

V is TRBV7-9 and J is TRBJ2-3; D is possibly TRBD1 or TRBD2 (5 bases each). Germline V gene sequence: CDR1 SEHNR, CDR2 FQNEAQ (reference sequence). The V gene lost 8 bases and the J gene lost 6 bases, with 12 bases spanning the gap. This CDR3 spans 12 amino acids. The CDR3 is CASEGLKDTQYF. DNA for the CDR3: TGTGCCAGCGAGGGGCTTAAGGATACGCAGTATTTT.

The chain recombines TRBV6-1 with TRBJ2-2; D is undetermined. This CDR3 is 12 amino acids long. Germline V gene data show CDR1 as MNHNS and CDR2 as SASEGT. V shed 3 bases and J shed 4 bases, with 3 bases lying between them. DNA for the CDR3: TGTGCCAGCAGTGACCTCACCGGGGAGCTGTTTTTT. Protein product: CASSDLTGELFF.

V is TRBV6-1 and J is TRBJ1-5; D perhaps matches TRBD1 (5 bases). The CDR3 covers 12 residues. V dropped 8 bases and J dropped 5 bases, with 10 bases sitting between them. Germline values: CDR1 MNHNS, CDR2 SASEGT. In DNA, the CDR3 is TGTGCCAGCGCCAAGGGGTATCAGCCCCAGCATTTT. This gives the protein CASAKGYQPQHF.

The rearrangement uses TRBV11-2 and TRBJ2-3; D is uncertain. This CDR3 comprises 14 residues. Germline V CDR1 and CDR2: SGHAT, FQNNGV. The V end was cut by 0 bases, the J end by 2 bases, with 6 bases between. This CDR3 is CASSLDGVTDTQYF. The CDR3 DNA follows: TGTGCCAGCAGCTTAGATGGGGTCACAGATACGCAGTATTTT.

The chain carries TRBV29-1 and TRBJ2-7; the D gene is possibly TRBD1 (5 bases). The CDR3 spans 14 residues. Germline V gives CDR1 SQVTM, CDR2 ANQGSEA. V shed 0 bases and J shed 0 bases, with 9 bases lying between them. CDR3 amino acids: CSVEDPRGSYEQYF. CDR3 DNA: TGCAGCGTTGAAGATCCAAGGGGCTCCTACGAGCAGTACTTC.

This clone was picked up one time. Other nucleotide sequences from this sample produce the same CDR3. The chain links TRBV5-1 to TRBJ1-1; D is perhaps TRBD1 (6 bases). Germline CDR1 reads SGHRS; CDR2 reads YFSETQ. V was pared by 1 base and J by 1 base, with 8 bases between. The CDR3 totals 14 residues. The CDR3 DNA follows: TGCGCCAGCAGCTTGAGGGGACAGAACACTGAAGCTTTCTTT. Encoded protein: CASSLRGQNTEAFF.

The rearrangement links TRBV11-2 to TRBJ2-1; 7 nucleotides align to TRBD2. CDR3 length: 13 amino acids. J lost 4 bases, V lost 5 bases, and 2 bases had no gene match. The germline V gene has CDR1 SGHAT and CDR2 FQNNGV. This CDR3 reads CASSRAGYNEQFF. CDR3 coding DNA: TGTGCCAGCAGCCGAGCGGGGTACAATGAGCAGTTCTTC. Complete variable domain (other parts from reference TRBV11-2 and TRBJ2-1): EAGVAQSPRYKIIEKRQSVAFWCNPISGHATLYWYQQILGQGPKLLIQFQNNGVVDDSQLPKDRFSAERLKGVDSTLKIQPAKLEDSAVYLCASSRAGYNEQFFGPGTRLTVL.

J is TRBJ1-2 and V is TRBV6-1; tentatively, D is TRBD1 (6 bases). Germline assignment: CDR1 MNHNS and CDR2 SASEGT. The CDR3 sequence is 14 residues long. The germline V and J ends were trimmed by 6 bases and 8 bases, with 19 bases remaining between them. The CDR3 loop reads CASSGLDRRGGYTF. Written as DNA, the CDR3 is TGTGCCAGCAGCGGACTTGACAGGCGCGGGGGCTACACCTTC.

V is TRBV28 and J is TRBJ1-2, with TRBD1 as a possible D gene (6 bases). CDR1 and CDR2 (germline): MDHEN, SYDVKM. The V gene lost 1 base and the J gene lost 2 bases, with 8 bases spanning the gap. CDR3 length equals 14 residues. CDR3 DNA: TGTGCCAGCAGTTTATACAGGGCGAACTATGGCTACACCTTC. This sequence encodes CASSLYRANYGYTF.

The chain's CDR3 is CASSLGRGVEQYF. DNA of the CDR3: TGTGCCAGCAGTTTGGGGCGGGGAGTGGAGCAGTACTTC. The chain links TRBV27 to TRBJ2-7, with D tentatively TRBD2 (6 bases). V was cut by 3 bases and J by 7 bases, with 13 bases left in between. The germline CDR1 and CDR2 sequences are MNHEY and SMNVEV (reference sequence). The CDR3 is made up of 13 amino acids.

This chain links TRBV4-1 with TRBJ1-2; unclear D gene. CDR1 and CDR2 from the germline V gene are MGHRA and YSYEKL. CDR3 length: 15 residues. V lost 3 bases to trimming and J lost 0 bases, with 11 bases between them. The chain's CDR3 is CASSQLSSPNYGYTF. The CDR3 region has the DNA TGCGCCAGCAGCCAGCTCAGCAGTCCTAACTATGGCTACACCTTC.